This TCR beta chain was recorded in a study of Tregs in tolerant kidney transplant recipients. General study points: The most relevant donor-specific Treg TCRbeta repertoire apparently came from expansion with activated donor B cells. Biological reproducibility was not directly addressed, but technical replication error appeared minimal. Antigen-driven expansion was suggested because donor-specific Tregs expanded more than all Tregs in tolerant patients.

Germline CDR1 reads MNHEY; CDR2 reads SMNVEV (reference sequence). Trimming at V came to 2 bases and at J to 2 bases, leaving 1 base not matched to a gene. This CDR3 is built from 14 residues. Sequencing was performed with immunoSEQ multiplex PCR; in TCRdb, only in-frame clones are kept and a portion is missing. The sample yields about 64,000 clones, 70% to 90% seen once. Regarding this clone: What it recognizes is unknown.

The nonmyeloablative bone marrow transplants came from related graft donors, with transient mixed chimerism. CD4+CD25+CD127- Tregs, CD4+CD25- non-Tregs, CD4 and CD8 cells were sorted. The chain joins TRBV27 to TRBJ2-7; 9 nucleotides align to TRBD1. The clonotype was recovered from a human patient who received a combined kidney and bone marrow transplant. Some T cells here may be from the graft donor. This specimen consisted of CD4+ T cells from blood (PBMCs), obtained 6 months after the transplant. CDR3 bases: TGTGCCAGCAGTTTAAGACAGGGGGCCTACGAGCAGTACTTC. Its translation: CASSLRQGAYEQYF.